Included here is one T cell receptor (beta chain) sequence, with context. Measured with immunoSEQ multiplex PCR; TCRdb has only the in-frame clones, and not every one. The data show roughly 270,000 clones, 88% seen once. This sample stems from a study of blood T cell repertoires in COVID-19. This CDR3 spans 16 amino acids. The germline CDR1 and CDR2 sequences are MDHEN and SYDVKM. V shed 4 bases and J shed 0 bases, with 12 bases lying between them. This clonotype originated in a man aged 18 to 29 with active or convalescent COVID-19. Sequenced: peripheral blood. The chain uses TRBV28 and TRBJ2-2; D remains unclear. The CDR3 bases are TGTGCCAGCAGTTCCCCCCCCCGGGCGAACACCGGGGAGCTGTTTTTT. It specifies CASSSPPRANTGELFF. Drawing the rest from reference TRBV28 and TRBJ2-2, the complete variable domain is DVKVTQSSRYLVKRTGEKVFLECVQDMDHENMFWYRQDPGLGLRLIYFSYDVKMKEKGDIPEGYSVSREKKERFSLILESASTNQTSMYLCASSSPPRANTGELFFGEGSRLTVL.